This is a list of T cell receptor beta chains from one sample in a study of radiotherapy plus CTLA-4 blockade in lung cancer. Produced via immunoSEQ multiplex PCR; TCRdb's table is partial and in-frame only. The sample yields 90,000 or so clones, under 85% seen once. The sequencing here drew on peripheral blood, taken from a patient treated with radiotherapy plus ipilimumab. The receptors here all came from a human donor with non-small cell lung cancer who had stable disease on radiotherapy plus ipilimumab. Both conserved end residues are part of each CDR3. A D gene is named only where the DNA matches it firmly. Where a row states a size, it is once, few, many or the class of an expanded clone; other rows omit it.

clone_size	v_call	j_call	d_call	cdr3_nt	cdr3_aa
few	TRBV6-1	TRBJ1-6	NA	TGTGCCAGCAGTGAAGTACGGGGATATCATGGTTCTCGCTCCTATAATTCACCCCTCCACTTT	CASSEVRGYHGSRSYNSPLHF
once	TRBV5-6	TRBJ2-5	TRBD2	TGTGCCAGCAGCTGGGGACTAGCGGGAGGAGAGACCCAGTACTTC	CASSWGLAGGETQYF
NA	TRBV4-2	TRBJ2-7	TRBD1	TGTGCCAGCAGCCAAGGGGCGCTCGGGGACAGGGGGCAAAAGCAGTACTTC	CASSQGALGDRGQKQYF
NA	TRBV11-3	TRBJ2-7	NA	TGTGCCAGCAGCTTATCGGACGGGGACTACGAGCAGTACTTC	CASSLSDGDYEQYF
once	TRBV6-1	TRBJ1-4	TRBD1	TGTGCCAGCAGTGAACTGACAGGGTTCGGCGAAAAACTGTTTTTT	CASSELTGFGEKLFF
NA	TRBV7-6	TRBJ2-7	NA	TGTGCCAGCAGCTTAGCGAAAATGGTGACAGCCAACGAGCAGTACTTC	CASSLAKMVTANEQYF
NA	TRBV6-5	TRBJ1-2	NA	TGTGCCAGCGGGGAACCTAAACAGGGCTACACCTTC	CASGEPKQGYTF
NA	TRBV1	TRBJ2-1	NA	TGCACCAGCAGTCTTGAGTTAAGACTAGCCAACAATGAGCAGTTCTTC	CTSSLELRLANNEQFF
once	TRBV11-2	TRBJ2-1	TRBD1	TGTGCCAGCAGCTCTCGACAGGGGGCTAACAATGAGCAGTTCTTC	CASSSRQGANNEQFF
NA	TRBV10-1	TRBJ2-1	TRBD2	TGCGCCAGCACCCCGGGACTAGCGGGAGGTGAGCAGTTCTTC	CASTPGLAGGEQFF
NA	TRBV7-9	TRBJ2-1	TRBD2	TGTGCCAGCAGCCGTGCAAGCGGGGTAGGGAATGAGCAGTTCTTC	CASSRASGVGNEQFF
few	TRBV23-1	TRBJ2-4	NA	TGCGCCAGCAGTCTCCTCGACATCGTAGCCAAAAACATTCAGTACTTC	CASSLLDIVAKNIQYF
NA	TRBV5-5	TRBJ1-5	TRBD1	TGTGCCAGCAGCTTGGGTCAGGGGGCGGGTCAGCCCCAGCATTTT	CASSLGQGAGQPQHF
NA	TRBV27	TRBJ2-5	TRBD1	TGTGCCAGCAGGTGGACAGGGGTCTCAGAGACCCAGTACTTC	CASRWTGVSETQYF
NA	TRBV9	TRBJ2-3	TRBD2	TGTGCCAGCAGCGTACACCCGGGGAGCGGGAGAAGCACAGATACGCAGTATTTT	CASSVHPGSGRSTDTQYF
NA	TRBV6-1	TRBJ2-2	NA	TGTGCCAGCAGTTTGCGGCAGACGAACACCGGGGAGCTGTTTTTT	CASSLRQTNTGELFF
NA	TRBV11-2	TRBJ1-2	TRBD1	TGTGCCAGCAGCCCTCCGGGACAGAAACTCTATGGCTACACCTTC	CASSPPGQKLYGYTF
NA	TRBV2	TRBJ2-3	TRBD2	TGTGCCATCATAGCGGGGATACGCACAGATACGCAGTATTTT	CAIIAGIRTDTQYF
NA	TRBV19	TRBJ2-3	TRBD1	TGTGCCAGTAGACAGGGGGCCACAGATACGCAGTATTTT	CASRQGATDTQYF
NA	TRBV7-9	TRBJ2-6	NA	TGTGCCAGCAGCTTAGCGGGCTCTGGGGCCAACGTCCTGACTTTC	CASSLAGSGANVLTF
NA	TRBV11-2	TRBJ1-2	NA	TGTGCCAGCAGCTTAGCTGGGGGGAGACGCGGCTACACCTTC	CASSLAGGRRGYTF
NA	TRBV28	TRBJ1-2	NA	TGTGCCAGCAGTTTCGTGGGCCCTACCCTCTATGGCTACACCTTC	CASSFVGPTLYGYTF
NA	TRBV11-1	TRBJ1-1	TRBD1	TGTGCCAGCAGCCATAAGGGGGCAGGCACTGAAGCTTTCTTT	CASSHKGAGTEAFF
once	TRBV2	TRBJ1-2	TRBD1	TGTGCCAGCAGTGAGACAGGGTCGGAAGGCTACACCTTC	CASSETGSEGYTF
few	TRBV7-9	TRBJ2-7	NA	TGTGCCAGCAGCTTTGGACAGAACTACGAGCAGTACTTC	CASSFGQNYEQYF
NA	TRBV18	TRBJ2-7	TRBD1	TGTGCCAGCTCACCAGCAGGGGGAAGCGAGCAGTACTTC	CASSPAGGSEQYF
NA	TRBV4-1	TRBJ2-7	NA	TGCGCCAGCAGCCAAGATGGTGCCAGGGGCGGCGAGCAGTACTTC	CASSQDGARGGEQYF
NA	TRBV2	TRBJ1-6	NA	TGTGCCAGCAGTGAGGGACCTATTAATTCACCCCTCCACTTT	CASSEGPINSPLHF
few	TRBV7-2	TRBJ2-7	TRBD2	TGTGCCAGCAGCCCGACGGGACTAGCGGGAGTCGGGCAGTACTTC	CASSPTGLAGVGQYF
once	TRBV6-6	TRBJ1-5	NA	TGTGCCAGCAGCTTAGCGGGGGAGGGACAGCCCCAGCATTTT	CASSLAGEGQPQHF
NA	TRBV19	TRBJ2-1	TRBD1	TGTGCCAGTAGTCCCGACAGGGCCAATGAGCAGTTCTTC	CASSPDRANEQFF
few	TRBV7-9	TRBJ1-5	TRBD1	TGTGCCAGCAGCCCGACAGGGGACGATCAGCCCCAGCATTTT	CASSPTGDDQPQHF
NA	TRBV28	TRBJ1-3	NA	TGTGCCAGCAGTCCGACCAGCTCTGGAAACACCATATATTTT	CASSPTSSGNTIYF
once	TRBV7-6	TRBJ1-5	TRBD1	TGTGCCAGCAGCTTCGTCCGGGACAGGGGGGAGCGGAACAGCAATCAGCCCCAGCATTTT	CASSFVRDRGERNSNQPQHF
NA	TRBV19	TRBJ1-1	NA	TGTGCCAGTAGTAGGGGTCGGGGCAGGGCGAACACTGAAGCTTTCTTT	CASSRGRGRANTEAFF
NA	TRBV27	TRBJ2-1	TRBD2	TGTGCCAGCAGCCGTGGACTAGCGGGGGGCTACAATGAGCAGTTCTTC	CASSRGLAGGYNEQFF
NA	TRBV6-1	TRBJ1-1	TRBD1	TGTGCCAGTGGGACAGGGAACGCTTTCTTT	CASGTGNAFF
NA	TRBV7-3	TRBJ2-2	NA	TGTGCCAGCAGCCTCACGCGGGGGCCCGGGGAGCTGTTTTTT	CASSLTRGPGELFF
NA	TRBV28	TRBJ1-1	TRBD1	TGTGCCAGCAGCCGGACAGGGATGAACACTGAAGCTTTCTTT	CASSRTGMNTEAFF